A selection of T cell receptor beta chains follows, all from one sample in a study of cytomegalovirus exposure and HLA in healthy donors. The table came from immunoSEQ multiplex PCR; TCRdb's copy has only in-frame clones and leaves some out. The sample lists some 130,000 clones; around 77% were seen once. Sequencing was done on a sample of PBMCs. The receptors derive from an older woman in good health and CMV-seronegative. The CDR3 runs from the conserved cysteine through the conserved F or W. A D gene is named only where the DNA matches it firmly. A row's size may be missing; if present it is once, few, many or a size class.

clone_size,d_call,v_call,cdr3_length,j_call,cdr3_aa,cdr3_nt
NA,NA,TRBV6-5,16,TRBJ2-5,CASSYGGRGAIWAQYF,TGTGCCAGCAGTTACGGTGGCAGGGGGGCCATATGGGCCCAGTACTTC
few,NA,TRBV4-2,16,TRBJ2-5,CASSRGLPKSAETQYF,TGTGCCAGCAGCCGAGGACTACCCAAATCGGCGGAGACCCAGTACTTC
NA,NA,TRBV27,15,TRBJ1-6,CASSLSPAAESPLHF,TGTGCCAGCAGTTTATCACCGGCGGCGGAGTCACCCCTCCACTTT
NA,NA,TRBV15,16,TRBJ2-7,CATSRDIAAGEREQYF,TGTGCCACCAGCAGAGATATCGCGGCAGGGGAGAGGGAGCAGTACTTC
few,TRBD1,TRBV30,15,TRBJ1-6,CAWRAQGVGNSPLHF,TGTGCCTGGAGGGCCCAGGGGGTCGGGAATTCACCCCTCCACTTT
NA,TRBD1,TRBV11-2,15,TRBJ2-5,CASSPSGQSQETQYF,TGTGCCAGCAGCCCTTCGGGACAGAGCCAAGAGACCCAGTACTTC
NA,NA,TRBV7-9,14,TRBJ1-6,CASSLSDDNSPLHF,TGTGCCAGCAGCTTATCAGATGATAATTCACCCCTCCACTTT
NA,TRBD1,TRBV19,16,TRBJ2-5,CASSTGQGMTEETQYF,TGTGCCAGTAGTACCGGACAGGGCATGACGGAAGAGACCCAGTACTTC
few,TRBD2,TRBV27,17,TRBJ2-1,CASSFGQREGSYNEQFF,TGTGCCAGCAGTTTTGGTCAGCGGGAGGGTTCCTACAATGAGCAGTTCTTC
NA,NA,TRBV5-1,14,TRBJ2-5,CASSLGSEWETQYF,TGCGCCAGCAGCTTGGGGTCCGAGTGGGAGACCCAGTACTTC